This entry features one TCR beta chain sequence. These data belong to a study of control samples from healthy donors and cancer patients. J was trimmed by 2 bases and V by 2 bases; bases with no gene match: 3. Germline-derived CDR1 and CDR2 are LGHDT and YNNKEL (reference sequence). The CDR3 totals 16 residues. Sequencing was performed with immunoSEQ multiplex PCR; in TCRdb, only in-frame clones are kept and a portion is missing. The table lists about 50,000 clones, more than 90% of them singletons. The receptor comes from a man aged 25 to 40 with colorectal cancer. Sequenced sample: PBMCs. This chain uses TRBV3-1 (or the pseudogene TRBV3-2) with TRBJ2-1; TRBD2 matches 10 bases. The CDR3 here is CASSQFTSGAYNEQFF. The CDR3, as DNA: TGTGCCAGCAGCCAATTTACTAGCGGGGCCTACAATGAGCAGTTCTTC.